The clone carrying this T cell receptor beta chain is a singleton in its sample. This sample stems from a study of shared clonotypes between healthy human individuals. The wider study: Donor composition was a couple of women and a few men, aged 18 to 49.

Trimming shortened V by 10 bases and J by 0 bases, and 13 bases separated the two germline ends. The CDR3 sequence is 14 residues long. Germline CDR1 reads MDHEN; CDR2 reads SYDVKM. Once extracted for a subset, genomic DNA was divided evenly among several immunoSEQ plates. Some 30,000 T cell genomes, or 300 ng DNA, went into replicate PCRs of unsorted PBMC. In the source study's methods: With immunoSEQ giving junction-only sequences and no quality scores, filtering differed. Some clones are missing from TCRdb's copy, which holds only in-frame ones; the method was immunoSEQ multiplex PCR. That table supplies the V and J calls and clone size; D and trimming were determined from the DNA. The sample lists 490,000 or so clones, 79% occurring once.

This rearrangement joins TRBV28 to TRBJ1-5; possibly TRBD1 for D (6 bases). Sequencing was performed on PBMCs. The sequence derives from a middle-aged woman in good health. Some clones in this sample may be carry-over from other donors' samples. Written as DNA, the CDR3 is TGTGCCATCCAAGAGGGGGTTAGCAATCAGCCCCAGCATTTT. This codes for CAIQEGVSNQPQHF.